What follows are 27 T cell receptor beta chains derived from one specimen sequenced in a study of identical twins. TCRdb called the 5' RACE reads again in MiXCR, with one record for every CDR3 protein. Here the sample spans 1.5 million to 2 million distinct CDR3 sequences, about 30% being singletons. Source material: cord blood. Receptors were obtained from a newborn girl in good health.

Only one count was recorded for this clonotype. The junction departs from the called germline gene at one end, perhaps through a read error. The chain joins TRBV6-6 to TRBJ2-3, with D hard to call. This CDR3 comprises 12 residues. The germline CDR1 and CDR2 sequences are MNHNY and SVGAGI (reference sequence). The CDR3 loop is CAGSPSMDTQYF. In nucleotides, the CDR3 is TGTGCCGGCAGCCCGTCTATGGATACGCAGTATTTT.

For the CDR3, the DNA is TGTGCCAGCAGCAAAGATGAACGACGGGACAGGTCCTACAATGAGCAGTTCTTC. Its protein is CASSKDERRDRSYNEQFF. V usage is TRBV21-1 and J usage is TRBJ2-1; TRBD1, the table's D call, lacks a check against the DNA. TRBV21-1 is listed as a pseudogene. The CDR3 totals 18 residues.

This chain joins TRBV7-2 and TRBJ2-3; D call uncertain. This CDR3 is built from 15 residues. Trimming pared 3 bases from V and 2 bases from J, leaving 12 bases between. Per germline, CDR1 SGHTA and CDR2 FQGNSA. The CDR3: CASSLEWVNTDTQYF. In DNA, the CDR3 is TGTGCCAGCAGCTTGGAATGGGTAAACACAGATACGCAGTATTTT.

V gene TRBV5-1 combines with J gene TRBJ1-2; 8 nucleotides match TRBD1. With V trimmed by 4 bases and J by 3 bases, 8 bases remained unmatched. The CDR3 is made up of 15 amino acids. Germline loops: CDR1 SGHRS, CDR2 YFSETQ. CDR3 residues: CASSPGQGFYYGYTF. DNA of the CDR3: TGCGCCAGCAGCCCCGGACAGGGCTTCTACTATGGCTACACCTTC.

This clonotype was detected ten times or more. The rearrangement links TRBV29-1 to TRBJ2-5, with 7 nucleotides matching TRBD1. With 4 bases clipped from V and 6 bases from J, the junction kept 14 bases outside the gene matches. This CDR3 is 15 amino acids long. The V gene's germline CDR1 is SQVTM and CDR2 ANQGSEA. The chain's CDR3 is CSVGPSGTELKTQYF. CDR3 sequence (DNA): TGCAGCGTTGGCCCATCCGGGACAGAGTTGAAGACCCAGTACTTC. Together with reference TRBV29-1 and TRBJ2-5, the CDR3 gives the full variable domain: SAVISQKPSRDICQRGTSLTIQCQVDSQVTMMFWYRQQPGQSLTLIATANQGSEATYESGFVIDKFPISRPNLTFSTLTVSNMSPEDSSIYLCSVGPSGTELKTQYFGPGTRLLVL.

V gene TRBV5-1 combines with J gene TRBJ2-5; D perhaps matches TRBD1 (5 bases). V was shortened by 3 bases and J by 4 bases, with 16 bases between the two germline ends. The CDR3 has 15 residues. Per germline, CDR1 SGHRS and CDR2 YFSETQ. CDR3 residues: CASSSGRASSETQYF. The CDR3 coding sequence is TGCGCCAGCAGCTCCGGCAGGGCTTCCTCAGAGACCCAGTACTTC.

The rearrangement links TRBV18 to TRBJ1-2; no clear D. The CDR3 runs to 14 residues. The V gene's germline CDR1 is KGHSH and CDR2 LQKENI. The ends were cut back, 2 bases at V and 4 bases at J, with 11 bases in the middle. CDR3 in DNA: TGTGCCAGCTCACCAGTGGCTGGGAGCTATGGCTACACCTTC. Translated: CASSPVAGSYGYTF.

This chain connects TRBV5-1 to TRBJ2-1; D gene uncertain. The CDR3 runs 13 residues. V was cut by 6 bases and J by 9 bases, with 16 bases left in between. CDR1 and CDR2 (germline): SGHRS, YFSETQ. CDR3 loop: CASTLGSGGEQFF. The CDR3 coding sequence is TGCGCCAGCACCTTAGGGTCTGGCGGTGAGCAGTTCTTC.

V usage is TRBV19 and J usage is TRBJ2-5; tentatively, D is TRBD1 (6 bases). The ends were cut back, 5 bases at V and 11 bases at J, with 27 bases in the middle. The germline V gene has CDR1 LNHDA and CDR2 SQIVND (reference sequence). CDR3 size: 16 residues. The CDR3 DNA reads TGTGCCAGTAGTCCCCTCGGCAGGGGAGTAAACAATGAGCAGTACTTC. Encoded protein: CASSPLGRGVNNEQYF.

V gene TRBV7-2 combines with J gene TRBJ2-3, with D perhaps TRBD1 (5 bases). Germline V lookup: CDR1 SGHTA, CDR2 FQGNSA. V was shortened by 6 bases and J by 8 bases, with 12 bases between the two germline ends. The CDR3 length is 12 residues. CDR3 residues: CASSGAVGTQYF. CDR3 nucleotide sequence: TGTGCCAGCAGTGGGGCCGTGGGTACGCAGTATTTT.

The V gene is TRBV5-1, the J gene TRBJ2-1; perhaps TRBD1 as D (5 bases). V gave up 0 bases and J gave up 4 bases, with 14 bases separating them. CDR3 size: 16 residues. Germline V gene lookup returns CDR1 SGHRS and CDR2 YFSETQ. For the CDR3, the DNA is TGCGCCAGCAGCTTGGGGGTGACAGCGACTTACAATGAGCAGTTCTTC. The encoded protein is CASSLGVTATYNEQFF.

The rearrangement uses TRBV10-3 and TRBJ1-6; TRBD1 matches at 8 bases. CDR1 and CDR2 (germline): ENHRY, SYGVKD. The CDR3 spans 14 residues. After removal of 4 bases from V and 4 bases from J, the junction contained 0 bases not matched to a gene. The CDR3 DNA reads TGTGCCATCAGTGGGACAGGGTATAATTCACCCCTCCACTTT. Its translation is CAISGTGYNSPLHF.

This clonotype was detected once. The germline gene is not matched at one end of the junction; a read error may be the cause. The CDR3 coding sequence is TGCAGTGCTAGAGTCCCAGGGGTAAACGATGAAAGACTGTTTTTT. The encoded protein is CSARVPGVNDERLFF. The V and J genes are TRBV20-1 and TRBJ1-4, with a tentative D call TRBD1 (6 bases). Germline-derived CDR1 and CDR2 are DFQATT and SNEGSKA (reference sequence). This CDR3 contains 15 residues.

The chain couples TRBV12-3 or TRBV12-4 to TRBJ2-3, with TRBD2 matching 10 bases. The CDR3 covers 14 residues. Trimming removed 4 bases from V and 14 bases from J; junction bases left unmatched: 12. CDR3: CASSYSGRTDMPYF. DNA of the CDR3: TGTGCCAGCAGTTATAGCGGGAGGACAGATATGCCGTATTTT.

This clonotype was counted between two and nine times. The chain carries TRBV28 and TRBJ2-1, with 8 bases matching TRBD2. V shed 3 bases and J 4 bases; nucleotides not matched to a gene: 29. This CDR3 has 23 residues. Germline lookup yields CDR1 MDHEN and CDR2 SYDVKM. The CDR3 region has the DNA TGTGCCAGCAGTTTTCTTTCCAAAGCCCTGCGGGTAGCGGGACTTCCCCCATACAATGAGCAGTTCTTC. Translated: CASSFLSKALRVAGLPPYNEQFF.

This chain links TRBV12-3 or TRBV12-4 with TRBJ2-3; 7 nucleotides line up with TRBD1. The CDR3 runs 15 residues. J gave up 3 bases and V 6 bases, and 9 bases lay outside the gene matches. The CDR3 sequence is CASSLVGGATDTQYF. DNA for the CDR3: TGTGCCAGCAGCCTTGTAGGGGGCGCGACAGATACGCAGTATTTT.

This clonotype occurred a few times. V gene TRBV12-3 or TRBV12-4 combines with J gene TRBJ1-6; D not resolved. V gave up 2 bases and J gave up 9 bases, with 14 bases separating them. The CDR3 has 15 amino acids. CDR3 loop: CASSLSPGIRSPLHF. In nucleotides, the CDR3 is TGTGCCAGCAGTTTAAGCCCGGGAATTCGTTCACCCCTCCACTTT.

In the case of this clonotype: The junction departs from germline at one end; a sequencing error may be responsible. The V call is TRBV4-2, the J call TRBJ1-5; D is unclear. The CDR3 extends over 13 amino acids. Germline V CDR1 and CDR2: LGHNA, YNFKEQ. CDR3 sequence (DNA): TGTACCAGCAGCCAACCGGAGTATCAGCCCCAGCATTTT. This sequence encodes CTSSQPEYQPQHF.

The V call is TRBV27, the J call TRBJ1-1, with D possibly being TRBD1 (6 bases). Germline loops: CDR1 MNHEY, CDR2 SMNVEV (reference sequence). This CDR3 region has 15 residues. Trimming removed 5 bases from V and 1 base from J, with 14 bases in between. CDR3: CASSLHVGQNTEAFF. Written as DNA, the CDR3 is TGTGCCAGCAGTCTCCACGTGGGACAGAACACTGAAGCTTTCTTT.

This clonotype has more than one count but fewer than ten. The rearrangement links TRBV12-3 or TRBV12-4 to TRBJ1-2, with D possibly matching TRBD1 (6 bases). CDR3 length: 11 amino acids. V lost 8 bases, J lost 7 bases, and 11 bases lay in between. In DNA, the CDR3 is TGTGCCAGCGAAGGGGGACGTGGCTACACCTTC. This sequence encodes CASEGGRGYTF.

This chain connects TRBV2 to TRBJ1-5; D not certain. Germline values: CDR1 SNHLY, CDR2 FYNNEI. V was clipped by 3 bases and J by 0 bases, with 12 bases between them. The length of the CDR3 is 16 residues. The chain's CDR3 is CASSDRPADSNQPQHF. In DNA, the CDR3 is TGTGCCAGCAGTGATCGGCCAGCCGATAGCAATCAGCCCCAGCATTTT. Full variable domain (outside the CDR3, taken from reference TRBV2 and TRBJ1-5): EPEVTQTPSHQVTQMGQEVILRCVPISNHLYFYWYRQILGQKVEFLVSFYNNEISEKSEIFDDQFSVERPDGSNFTLKIRSTKLEDSAMYFCASSDRPADSNQPQHFGDGTRLSIL.

A note on this clonotype: A much larger clone lies one base from this, so it may be a read error. The chain carries TRBV29-1 and TRBJ1-2, with D uncertain. CDR1 SQVTM and CDR2 ANQGSEA come from the germline V gene. The V end lost 4 bases, the J end lost 10 bases, and 19 bases lay between the germline ends. This CDR3 has 13 amino acids. The CDR3 region is CSVVGDNKDDYTF. Written as DNA, the CDR3 is TGCAGCGTTGTAGGCGACAATAAGGATGACTACACCTTC.

The genes are TRBV28 and TRBJ1-1, with D perhaps matching TRBD1 (5 bases). V lost 4 bases to trimming and J lost 5 bases, with 11 bases between them. The germline V gene encodes CDR1 MDHEN and CDR2 SYDVKM. This CDR3 region has 13 residues. DNA for the CDR3: TGTGCCAGCAGTTACGAGGGGCTGACTGAAGCTTTCTTT. Protein: CASSYEGLTEAFF. Full variable domain (rest looked up from reference TRBV28 and TRBJ1-1): DVKVTQSSRYLVKRTGEKVFLECVQDMDHENMFWYRQDPGLGLRLIYFSYDVKMKEKGDIPEGYSVSREKKERFSLILESASTNQTSMYLCASSYEGLTEAFFGQGTRLTVV.

The chain uses TRBV6-5 and TRBJ2-7; a weak D match, TRBD2 (5 bases). The CDR3 has 14 residues. The germline V gene encodes CDR1 MNHEY and CDR2 SVGAGI. V lost 6 bases, J lost 2 bases, and 14 bases lay in between. CDR3 loop: CASRKLGYPYEQYF. Written as DNA, the CDR3 is TGTGCCAGCAGAAAACTAGGATACCCCTACGAGCAGTACTTC.

The chain links TRBV5-1 to TRBJ1-1; D perhaps matches TRBD1 (5 bases). This CDR3 spans 16 amino acids. From germline, CDR1 is SGHRS and CDR2 YFSETQ. V lost 0 bases, J lost 3 bases, and 15 bases lay in between. This chain's CDR3 is CASSLGDGVRHTEAFF. In DNA form, the CDR3 reads TGCGCCAGCAGCTTGGGGGACGGCGTAAGGCACACTGAAGCTTTCTTT.

The table lists this clonotype with a few counts. The genes are TRBV3-1 and TRBJ2-1, with 11 bases aligning to TRBD2. This CDR3 comprises 16 residues. V lost 0 bases, J lost 7 bases, and 5 bases stayed unmatched. Germline values: CDR1 LGHDT, CDR2 YNNKEL (reference sequence). The CDR3 loop reads CASSQDLLAGVNEQFF. CDR3 in DNA: TGTGCCAGCAGCCAAGATCTACTAGCGGGAGTGAATGAGCAGTTCTTC.

The rearrangement joins TRBV4-2 to TRBJ2-6; a weak D match, TRBD1 (5 bases). The germline V gene encodes CDR1 LGHNA and CDR2 YNFKEQ. This CDR3 spans 17 amino acids. V was cut by 0 bases and J by 0 bases, with 9 bases left in between. The CDR3 nucleotides read TGTGCCAGCAGCCAAGATCCCGACAGCTCTGGGGCCAACGTCCTGACTTTC. It codes for CASSQDPDSSGANVLTF.